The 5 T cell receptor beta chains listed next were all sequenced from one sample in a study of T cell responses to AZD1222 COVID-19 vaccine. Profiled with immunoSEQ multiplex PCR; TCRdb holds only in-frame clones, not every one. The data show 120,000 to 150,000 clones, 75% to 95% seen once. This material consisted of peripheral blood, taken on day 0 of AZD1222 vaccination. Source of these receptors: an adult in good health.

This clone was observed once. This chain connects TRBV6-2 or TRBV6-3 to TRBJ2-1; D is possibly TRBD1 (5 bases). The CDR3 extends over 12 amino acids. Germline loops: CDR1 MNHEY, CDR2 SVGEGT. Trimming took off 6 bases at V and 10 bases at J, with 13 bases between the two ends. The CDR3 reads CASSLGAWEQFF. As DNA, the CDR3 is TGTGCCAGCAGCCTAGGGGCATGGGAGCAGTTCTTC.

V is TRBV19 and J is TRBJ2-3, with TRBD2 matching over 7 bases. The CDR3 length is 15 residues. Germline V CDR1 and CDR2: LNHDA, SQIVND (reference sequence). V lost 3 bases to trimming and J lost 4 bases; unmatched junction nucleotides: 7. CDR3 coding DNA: TGTGCCAGTAGTATTGGGCTAGCGGTGGCAGATACGCAGTATTTT. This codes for CASSIGLAVADTQYF.

CDR3 sequence reads: CATSVGTAMGQPQHF. The CDR3 DNA reads TGTGCCACCAGCGTCGGGACCGCAATGGGGCAGCCCCAGCATTTT. The chain recombines TRBV15 with TRBJ1-5, with a weak D call TRBD1 (5 bases). The CDR3 spans 15 residues. In germline, CDR1 is LNHNV, CDR2 YYDKDF (reference sequence). Trimming left V 5 bases short and J 7 bases short, with 18 bases between.

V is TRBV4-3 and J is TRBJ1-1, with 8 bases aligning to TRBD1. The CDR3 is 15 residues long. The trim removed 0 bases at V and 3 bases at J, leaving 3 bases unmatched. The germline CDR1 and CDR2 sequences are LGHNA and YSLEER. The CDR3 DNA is TGCGCCAGCAGCCAAGAGATGGACAGGGACACTGAAGCTTTCTTT. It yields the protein CASSQEMDRDTEAFF.

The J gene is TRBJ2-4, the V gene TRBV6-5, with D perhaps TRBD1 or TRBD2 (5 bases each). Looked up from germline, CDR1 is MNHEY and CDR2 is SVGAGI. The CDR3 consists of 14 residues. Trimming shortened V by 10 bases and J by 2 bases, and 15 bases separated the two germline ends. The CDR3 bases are TGTGCCACCCGAGGGACCTCCACCAAAAACATTCAGTACTTC. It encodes CATRGTSTKNIQYF.